This T cell receptor beta chain came from a study of cytomegalovirus exposure and HLA in healthy donors. The CDR3 is made up of 13 amino acids. The V segment lost 0 bases and the J segment 9 bases; nucleotides outside the gene matches: 4. CDR1 SGHTA and CDR2 FQGNSA come from the germline V gene. The repertoire was sequenced with immunoSEQ multiplex PCR; TCRdb's copy has only in-frame clones and lacks some. The sample has about 150,000 clones; 70% to 90% are singletons. This sequence joins TRBV7-2 and TRBJ2-7; 8 positions agree with TRBD1. The clonotype was recovered from a young man in good health and CMV-seropositive. The sample was PBMCs. In nucleotides, the CDR3 is TGTGCCAGCAGCTTAGCCCCGGGACAGGTGCAGTACTTC. Residues: CASSLAPGQVQYF.